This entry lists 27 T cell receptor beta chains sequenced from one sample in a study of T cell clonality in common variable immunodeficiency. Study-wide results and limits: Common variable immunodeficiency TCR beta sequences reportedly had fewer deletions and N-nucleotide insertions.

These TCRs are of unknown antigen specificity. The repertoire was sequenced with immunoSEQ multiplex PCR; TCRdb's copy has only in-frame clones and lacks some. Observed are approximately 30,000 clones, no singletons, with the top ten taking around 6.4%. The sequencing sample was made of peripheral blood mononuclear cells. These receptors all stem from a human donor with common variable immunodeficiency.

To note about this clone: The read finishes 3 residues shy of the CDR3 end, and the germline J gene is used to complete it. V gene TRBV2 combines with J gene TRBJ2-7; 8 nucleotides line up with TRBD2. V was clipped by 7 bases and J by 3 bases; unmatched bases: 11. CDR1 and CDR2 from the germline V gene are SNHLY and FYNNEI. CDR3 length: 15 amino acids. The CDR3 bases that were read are TGTGCCAGCACCACCGGGGGGGCACAGAGCTACGAG. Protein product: CASTTGGAQSYE. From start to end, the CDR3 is CASTTGGAQSYEQYF. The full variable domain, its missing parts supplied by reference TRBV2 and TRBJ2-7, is EPEVTQTPSHQVTQMGQEVILRCVPISNHLYFYWYRQILGQKVEFLVSFYNNEISEKSEIFDDQFSVERPDGSNFTLKIRSTKLEDSAMYFCASTTGGAQSYEQYFGPGTRLTVT.

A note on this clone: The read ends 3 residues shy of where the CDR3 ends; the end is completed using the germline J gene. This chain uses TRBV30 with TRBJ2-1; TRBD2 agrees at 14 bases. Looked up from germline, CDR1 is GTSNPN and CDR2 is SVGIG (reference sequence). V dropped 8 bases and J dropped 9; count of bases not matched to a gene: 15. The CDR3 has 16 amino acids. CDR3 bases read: TGTGCCAGTAGTCCCCGACTAGCGGGAGGGCCTATTGAG. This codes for CASSPRLAGGPIE. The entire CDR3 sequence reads CASSPRLAGGPIEQFF. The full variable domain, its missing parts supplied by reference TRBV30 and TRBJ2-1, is SQTIHQWPATLVQPVGSPLSLECTVEGTSNPNLYWYRQAAGRGLQLLFYSVGIGQISSEVPQNLSASRPQDRQFILSSKKLLLSDSGFYLCASSPRLAGGPIEQFFGPGTRLTVL.

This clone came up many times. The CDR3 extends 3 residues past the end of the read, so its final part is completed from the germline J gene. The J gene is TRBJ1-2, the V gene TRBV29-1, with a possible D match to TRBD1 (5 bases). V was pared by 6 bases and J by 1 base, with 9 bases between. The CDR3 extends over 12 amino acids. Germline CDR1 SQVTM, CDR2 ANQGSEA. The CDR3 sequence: CSVAGFNYGYTF. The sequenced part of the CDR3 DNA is TGCAGCGTCGCAGGGTTTAACTATGGC.

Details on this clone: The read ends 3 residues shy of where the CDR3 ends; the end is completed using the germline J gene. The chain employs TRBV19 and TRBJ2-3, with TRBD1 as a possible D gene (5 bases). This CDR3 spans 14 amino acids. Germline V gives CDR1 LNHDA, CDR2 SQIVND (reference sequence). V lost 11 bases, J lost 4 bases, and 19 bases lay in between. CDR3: CAPQGRVGADTQYF. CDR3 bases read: TGTGCCCCTCAGGGCCGGGTAGGGGCAGATACG.

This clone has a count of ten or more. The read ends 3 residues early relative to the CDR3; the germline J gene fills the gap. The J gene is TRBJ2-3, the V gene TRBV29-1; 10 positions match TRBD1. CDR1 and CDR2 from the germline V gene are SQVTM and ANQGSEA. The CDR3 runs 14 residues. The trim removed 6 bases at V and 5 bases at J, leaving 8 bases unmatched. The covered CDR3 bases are TGCAGCGTCGATCCGGGACAGGGGATAGATACG. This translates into CSVDPGQGIDT. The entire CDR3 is CSVDPGQGIDTQYF.

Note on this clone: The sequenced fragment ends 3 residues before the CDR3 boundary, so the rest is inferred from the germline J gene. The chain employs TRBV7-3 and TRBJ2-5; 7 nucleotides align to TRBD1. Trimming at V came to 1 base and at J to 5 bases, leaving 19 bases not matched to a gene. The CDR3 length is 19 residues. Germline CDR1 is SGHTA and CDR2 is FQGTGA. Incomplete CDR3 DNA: TGTGCCAGCAGCTTAATGTTTTCCGAGGGGGACAGTGTCTTGGAGACC. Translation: CASSLMFSEGDSVLET. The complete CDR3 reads CASSLMFSEGDSVLETQYF.

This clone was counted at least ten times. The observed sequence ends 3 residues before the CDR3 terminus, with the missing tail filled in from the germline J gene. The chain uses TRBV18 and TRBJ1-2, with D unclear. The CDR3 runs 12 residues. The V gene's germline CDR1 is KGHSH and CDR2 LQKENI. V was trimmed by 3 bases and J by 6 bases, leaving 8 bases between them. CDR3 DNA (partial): TGTGCCAGCTCACCCAGATCAGATGGC. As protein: CASSPRSDG. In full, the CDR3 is CASSPRSDGYTF.

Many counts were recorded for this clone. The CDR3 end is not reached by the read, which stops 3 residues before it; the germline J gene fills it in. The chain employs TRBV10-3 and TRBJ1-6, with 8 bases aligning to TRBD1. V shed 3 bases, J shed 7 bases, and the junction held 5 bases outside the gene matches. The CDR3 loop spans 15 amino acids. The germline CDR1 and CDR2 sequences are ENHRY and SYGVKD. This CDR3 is CAISERQGPNSPLHF. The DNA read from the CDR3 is TGTGCCATCAGTGAACGACAGGGGCCCAATTCACCC.

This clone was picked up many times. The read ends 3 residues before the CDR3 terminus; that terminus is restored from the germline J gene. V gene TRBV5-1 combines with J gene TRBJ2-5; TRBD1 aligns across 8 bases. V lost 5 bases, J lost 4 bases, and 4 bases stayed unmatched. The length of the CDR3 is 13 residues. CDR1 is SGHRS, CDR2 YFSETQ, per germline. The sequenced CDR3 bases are TGCGCCAGCAGACGACAGGGGCTAGAGACC. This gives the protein CASRRQGLET. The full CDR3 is CASRRQGLETQYF.

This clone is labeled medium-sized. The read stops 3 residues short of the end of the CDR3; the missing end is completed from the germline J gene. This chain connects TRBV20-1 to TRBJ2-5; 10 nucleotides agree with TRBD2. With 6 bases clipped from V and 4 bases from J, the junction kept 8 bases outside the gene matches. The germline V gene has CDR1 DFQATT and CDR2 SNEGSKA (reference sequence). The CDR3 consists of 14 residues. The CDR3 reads CSATSGQVGETQYF. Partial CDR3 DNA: TGCAGTGCGACTAGCGGGCAAGTGGGAGAGACC.

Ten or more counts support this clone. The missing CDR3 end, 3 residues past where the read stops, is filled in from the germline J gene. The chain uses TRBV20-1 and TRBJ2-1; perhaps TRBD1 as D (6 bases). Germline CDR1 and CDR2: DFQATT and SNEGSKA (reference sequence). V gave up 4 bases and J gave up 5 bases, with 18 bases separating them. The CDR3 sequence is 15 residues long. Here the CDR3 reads CSAISRGPENNEQFF. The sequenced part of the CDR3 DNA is TGCAGTGCTATTTCCAGGGGCCCAGAGAACAATGAG.

The CDR3 here is CASSTTGTGAYEQYF. CDR3 DNA (partial): TGTGCCAGCAGTACCACCGGGACAGGGGCCTACGAG. This chain connects TRBV7-9 to TRBJ2-7, with 10 bases aligning to TRBD1. The sequence runs out 3 residues before the end of the CDR3; the remainder is reconstructed from the germline J gene. CDR3 length: 15 residues. Germline trimming cut 6 bases from V and 2 bases from J; bases unmatched to any gene: 7. Germline lookup yields CDR1 SEHNR and CDR2 FQNEAQ (reference sequence).

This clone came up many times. The CDR3 bases that were read are TGTGCCAGTAGTAAAACCGGGACAGGGAGCCACGAG. Translating gives CASSKTGTGSHE. The CDR3 as a whole reads CASSKTGTGSHEQYF. This chain connects TRBV19 to TRBJ2-7; 9 bases align to TRBD1. Read coverage stops 3 residues before the CDR3 terminus; the germline J gene supplies the remainder. V lost 4 bases, J lost 5 bases, and 9 bases stayed unmatched. The germline V gene encodes CDR1 LNHDA and CDR2 SQIVND (reference sequence). The CDR3 totals 15 residues. Using reference TRBV19 and TRBJ2-7 for the parts outside the CDR3, the full variable domain is DGGITQSPKYLFRKEGQNVTLSCEQNLNHDAMYWYRQDPGQGLRLIYYSQIVNDFQKGDIAEGYSVSREKKESFPLTVTSAQKNPTAFYLCASSKTGTGSHEQYFGPGTRLTVT.

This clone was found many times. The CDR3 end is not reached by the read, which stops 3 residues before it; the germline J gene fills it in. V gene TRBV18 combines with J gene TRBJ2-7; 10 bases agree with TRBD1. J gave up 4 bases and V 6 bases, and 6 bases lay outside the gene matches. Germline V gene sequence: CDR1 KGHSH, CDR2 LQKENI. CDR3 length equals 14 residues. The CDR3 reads CASSPRDRGYEQYF. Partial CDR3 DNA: TGTGCCAGCTCCCCTCGGGACAGGGGATACGAG.

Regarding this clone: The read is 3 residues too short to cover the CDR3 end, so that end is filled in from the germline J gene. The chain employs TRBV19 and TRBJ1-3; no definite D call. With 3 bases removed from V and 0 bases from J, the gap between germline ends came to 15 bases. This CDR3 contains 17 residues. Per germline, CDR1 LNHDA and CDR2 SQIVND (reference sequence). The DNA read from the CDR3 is TGTGCCAGTAGTATCTTCGCCAGTTCTTACTCTGGAAACACC. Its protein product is CASSIFASSYSGNT. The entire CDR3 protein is CASSIFASSYSGNTIYF.

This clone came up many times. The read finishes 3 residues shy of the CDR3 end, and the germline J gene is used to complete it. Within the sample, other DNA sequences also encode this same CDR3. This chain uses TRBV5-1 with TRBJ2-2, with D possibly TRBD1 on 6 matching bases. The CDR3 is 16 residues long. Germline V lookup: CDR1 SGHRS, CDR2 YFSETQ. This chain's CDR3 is CASSLDPGVNFGELFF. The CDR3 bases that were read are TGCGCCAGCAGCTTGGACCCAGGGGTTAATTTCGGAGAG.

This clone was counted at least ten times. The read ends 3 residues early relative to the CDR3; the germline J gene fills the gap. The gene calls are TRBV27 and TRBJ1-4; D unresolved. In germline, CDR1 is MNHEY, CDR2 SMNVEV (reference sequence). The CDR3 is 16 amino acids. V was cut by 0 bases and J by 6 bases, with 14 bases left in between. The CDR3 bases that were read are TGTGCCAGCAGTTTATCGCTTATGCGTGGTTATGAAAAA. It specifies CASSLSLMRGYEK. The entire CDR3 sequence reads CASSLSLMRGYEKLFF.

This CDR3 is CASSLGSGYNEQFF. The DNA read from the CDR3 is TGTGCCAGCAGCTTAGGTAGCGGGTACAATGAG. The V and J genes are TRBV7-3 and TRBJ2-1; 7 bases fit TRBD2. The CDR3 extends 3 residues past the end of the read, so its final part is completed from the germline J gene. Germline-derived CDR1 and CDR2 are SGHTA and FQGTGA. J lost 4 bases, V lost 2 bases, and 2 bases had no gene match. There are 14 residues in the CDR3.

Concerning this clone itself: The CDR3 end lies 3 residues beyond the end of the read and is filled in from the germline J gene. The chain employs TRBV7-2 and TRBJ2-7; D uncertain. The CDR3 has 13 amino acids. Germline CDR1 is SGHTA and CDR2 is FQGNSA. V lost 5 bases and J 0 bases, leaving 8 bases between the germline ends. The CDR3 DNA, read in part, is TGTGCCAGCAGCGTCTCCCCCTCCTACGAG. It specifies CASSVSPSYE. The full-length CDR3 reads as CASSVSPSYEQYF.

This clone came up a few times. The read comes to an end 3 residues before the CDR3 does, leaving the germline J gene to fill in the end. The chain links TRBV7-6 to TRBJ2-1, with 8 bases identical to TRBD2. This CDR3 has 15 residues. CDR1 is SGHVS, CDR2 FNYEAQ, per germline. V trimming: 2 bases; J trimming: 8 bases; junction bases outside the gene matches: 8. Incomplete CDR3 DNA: TGTGCCAGCAGCTTAAGTAGCGGGAAAATAGATGAG. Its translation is CASSLSSGKIDE. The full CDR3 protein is CASSLSSGKIDEQFF.

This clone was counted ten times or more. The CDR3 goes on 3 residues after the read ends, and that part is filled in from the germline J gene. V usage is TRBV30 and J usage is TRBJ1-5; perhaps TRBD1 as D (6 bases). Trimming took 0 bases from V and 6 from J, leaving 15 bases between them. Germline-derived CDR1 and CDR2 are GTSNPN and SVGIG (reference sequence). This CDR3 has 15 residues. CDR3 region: CAWSVSAGVGQPQHF. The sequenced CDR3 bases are TGTGCCTGGAGTGTTTCGGCAGGGGTGGGTCAGCCC. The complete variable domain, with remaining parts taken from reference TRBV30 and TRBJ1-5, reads SQTIHQWPATLVQPVGSPLSLECTVEGTSNPNLYWYRQAAGRGLQLLFYSVGIGQISSEVPQNLSASRPQDRQFILSSKKLLLSDSGFYLCAWSVSAGVGQPQHFGDGTRLSIL.

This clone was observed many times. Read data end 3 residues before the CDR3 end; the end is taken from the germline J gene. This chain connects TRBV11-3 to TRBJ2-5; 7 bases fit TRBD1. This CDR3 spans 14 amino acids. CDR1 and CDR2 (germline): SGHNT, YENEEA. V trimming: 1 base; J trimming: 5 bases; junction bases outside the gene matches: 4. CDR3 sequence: CASSLGVRGETQYF. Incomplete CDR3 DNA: TGTGCCAGCAGCTTAGGGGTCAGGGGGGAGACC. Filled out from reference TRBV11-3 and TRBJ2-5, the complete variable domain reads EAGVVQSPRYKIIEKKQPVAFWCNPISGHNTLYWYLQNLGQGPELLIRYENEEAVDDSQLPKDRFSAERLKGVDSTLKIQPAELGDSAVYLCASSLGVRGETQYFGPGTRLLVL.

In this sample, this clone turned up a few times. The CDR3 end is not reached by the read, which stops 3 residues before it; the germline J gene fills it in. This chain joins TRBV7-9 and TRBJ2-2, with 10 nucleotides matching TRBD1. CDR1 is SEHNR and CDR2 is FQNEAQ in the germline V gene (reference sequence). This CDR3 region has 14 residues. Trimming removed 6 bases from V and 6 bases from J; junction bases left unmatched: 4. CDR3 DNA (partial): TGTGCCAGCAGTACCGGACAGGGGGCCGGGGAG. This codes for CASSTGQGAGE. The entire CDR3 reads CASSTGQGAGELFF.

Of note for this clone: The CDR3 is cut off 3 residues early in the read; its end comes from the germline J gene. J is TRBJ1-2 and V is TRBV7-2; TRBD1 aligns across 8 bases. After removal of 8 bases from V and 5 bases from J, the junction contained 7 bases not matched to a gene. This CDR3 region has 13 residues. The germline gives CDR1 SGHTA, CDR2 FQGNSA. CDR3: CASSPGQEYGYTF. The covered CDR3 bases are TGTGCCAGCTCACCGGGACAGGAGTATGGC.

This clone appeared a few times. The CDR3 here is CASSELLSGPYNEQFF. The sequenced CDR3 bases are TGTGCCAGCAGTGAGTTACTTAGCGGCCCCTACAATGAG. The chain has TRBV6-1 and TRBJ2-1; maybe TRBD2 (6 bases). The CDR3 end falls 3 residues outside the read, so it is completed with the germline J gene. The CDR3 has 16 amino acids. V was pared by 3 bases and J by 2 bases, with 14 bases between. The V gene's germline CDR1 is MNHNS and CDR2 SASEGT.

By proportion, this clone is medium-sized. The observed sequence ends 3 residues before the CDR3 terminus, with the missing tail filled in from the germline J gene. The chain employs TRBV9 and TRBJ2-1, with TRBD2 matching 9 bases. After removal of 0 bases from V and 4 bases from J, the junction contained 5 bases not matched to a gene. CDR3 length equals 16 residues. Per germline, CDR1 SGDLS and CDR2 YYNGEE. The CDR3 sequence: CASSVEASGTYNEQFF. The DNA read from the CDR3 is TGTGCCAGCAGCGTAGAGGCTAGCGGGACTTACAATGAG.

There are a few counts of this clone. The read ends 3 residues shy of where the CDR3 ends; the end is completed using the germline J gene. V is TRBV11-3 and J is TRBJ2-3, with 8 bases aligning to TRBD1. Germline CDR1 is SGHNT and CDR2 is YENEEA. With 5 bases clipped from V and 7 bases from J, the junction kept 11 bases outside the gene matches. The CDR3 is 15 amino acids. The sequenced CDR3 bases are TGTGCCAGCAGCCGAATGCAGGGGGCGGGGAATACG. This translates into CASSRMQGAGNT. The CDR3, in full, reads CASSRMQGAGNTQYF.